Listed below are T cell receptor beta chains from one sample, sequenced in a study of blood T cell repertoires in COVID-19. Assay used: immunoSEQ multiplex PCR; TCRdb lists only in-frame clones, some missing. In the table there are fewer than 300,000 clones, roughly 90% of which are singletons. The sequenced sample was peripheral blood. The receptors originated from a young man with active or convalescent COVID-19. Each CDR3 is given with its conserved first and last residue. A D gene is named only where the DNA matches it firmly. Not every row has a clone size; where given, it reads once, few, many or a size class.

clone size,V gene,J gene,D gene,CDR3 DNA,CDR3 protein
.,TRBV6-5,TRBJ2-7,TRBD2,TGTGCCAGCAGCACGACTAGCGTGGGCTACGAGCAGTACTTC,CASSTTSVGYEQYF
.,TRBV6-5,TRBJ2-7,.,TGTGCCAGCAAGGGGGGGGCTCAAATCTACGAGCAGTACTTC,CASKGGAQIYEQYF
.,TRBV16,TRBJ2-1,TRBD2,TGTGCCAGCAGCCCCAAACTAGCGGGGGGTTACAATGAGCAGTTCTTC,CASSPKLAGGYNEQFF
.,TRBV9,TRBJ1-1,.,TGTGCCAGCAGCGTAGCTTTGTACACTGAAGCTTTCTTT,CASSVALYTEAFF
medium-sized,TRBV29-1,TRBJ2-2,.,TGCAGCGTGGGCAGCCCCATATCCACCGGGGAGCTGTTTTTT,CSVGSPISTGELFF
.,TRBV5-1,TRBJ2-2,.,TGCGCCAGCAGCTTTTCTGGGGAGGACACCGGGGAGCTGTTTTTT,CASSFSGEDTGELFF
.,TRBV19,TRBJ1-6,TRBD1,TGTGCCAGTAGTATAACTGACAGGGGGCGCATGCGGAATTCACCCCTCCACTTT,CASSITDRGRMRNSPLHF
.,TRBV12-3/TRBV12-4,TRBJ1-1,.,TGTGCCAGCAGTCTTATTATGAACACTGAAGCTTTCTTT,CASSLIMNTEAFF
.,TRBV5-1,TRBJ1-2,TRBD1,TGCGCCAGCAGCCAAACAGGGGAAGGCTACACCTTC,CASSQTGEGYTF
.,TRBV6-1,TRBJ2-5,.,TGTGCCAGCAGTGAATTTAGGGGTGAGACCCAGTACTTC,CASSEFRGETQYF
few,TRBV7-9,TRBJ1-1,TRBD1,TGTGCCAGCAGCTTAAGGTCGGGACAGGGACCGAACACTGAAGCTTTCTTT,CASSLRSGQGPNTEAFF
.,TRBV29-1,TRBJ1-2,TRBD1,TGCAGCGTTTTAACAGGGGGCGGTGGCTACACCTTC,CSVLTGGGGYTF
.,TRBV7-3,TRBJ2-1,TRBD2,TGTGCCAGCAGCCCCTTAGCGGGGGGCCCCAATGAGCAGTTCTTC,CASSPLAGGPNEQFF
.,TRBV4-1,TRBJ2-6,.,TGCGCCAGCAGCCAAGAAGGGGTAGTTTCTGGGGCCAACGTCCTGACTTTC,CASSQEGVVSGANVLTF
once,TRBV14,TRBJ1-4,.,TGTGCCAGCAGCTTCTTTTCAACTAATGAAAAACTGTTTTTT,CASSFFSTNEKLFF
.,TRBV5-1,TRBJ1-2,.,TGCGCCAGCAGCTTTACAGAGAACTATGGCTACACCTTC,CASSFTENYGYTF
once,TRBV11-2,TRBJ1-1,.,TGTGCCAGCAGCTCAAGACATTCCACTGAAGCTTTCTTT,CASSSRHSTEAFF
.,TRBV27,TRBJ2-3,.,TGTGCCAGCAGATTACTGCGTCATAGCACAGATACGCAGTATTTT,CASRLLRHSTDTQYF
.,TRBV6-2/TRBV6-3,TRBJ1-2,.,TGTGCCAGCAGTTACTCGGGTGACATAAGAAACTATGGCTACACCTTC,CASSYSGDIRNYGYTF
.,TRBV4-1,TRBJ2-7,.,TGCGCCAGCAGCCAAGCTCAGCAGCGGACCTACGAGCAGTACTTC,CASSQAQQRTYEQYF
.,TRBV14,TRBJ2-3,TRBD2,TGTGCCAGCAGCCAAGCCGGCTCTAGCGGGGCCCACACAGATACGCAGTATTTT,CASSQAGSSGAHTDTQYF
.,TRBV27,TRBJ2-7,.,TGTGCCAGCAGTGTTAAGGTCGGGCGGGGTCACTACGAGCAGTACTTC,CASSVKVGRGHYEQYF
.,TRBV6-2/TRBV6-3,TRBJ1-5,TRBD1,TGTGCCAGCAGTTACAACCGGGACAGCCAATATAGCAATCAGCCCCAGCATTTT,CASSYNRDSQYSNQPQHF
.,TRBV7-8,TRBJ2-7,TRBD1,TGTGCCAGCAGCTCCCTGGCCGGGACAGGGGGCACCTACGAGCAGTACTTC,CASSSLAGTGGTYEQYF
once,TRBV9,TRBJ1-3,.,TGTGCCAGCAGCTCGAGCAGGAAGGGAGGTACTGGAAACACCATATATTTT,CASSSSRKGGTGNTIYF
.,TRBV9,TRBJ2-7,.,TGTGCCAGCAGCGTAGCTACTGGGGGCTTATACGAGCAGTACTTC,CASSVATGGLYEQYF